The T cell receptor (beta chain) under discussion was sequenced for a study of PD-1 blockade in classical Hodgkin lymphoma. TCRdb keeps only in-frame clones here, not all; method: immunoSEQ multiplex PCR. The sample carries about 41,000 clones, 65% to 80% recorded once. Germline V CDR1 and CDR2: MNHEY, SVGAGI. There are 15 residues in the CDR3. V gave up 2 bases and J gave up 5 bases; unmatched junction bases: 7. Brentuximab vedotin exposure varied among the patients, all of whom had relapsed after autologous stem cell transplantation. The TCR originated in a human donor with classical Hodgkin lymphoma. The sequencing used peripheral blood mononuclear cells (PBMCs), collected at baseline. This chain links TRBV6-5 with TRBJ2-3, with 7 positions matching TRBD2. The CDR3 sequence is CASSYGGGPGDTQYF. The DNA for the CDR3 is TGTGCCAGCAGTTACGGGGGAGGGCCAGGAGATACGCAGTATTTT.